A selection of T cell receptor beta chains follows, all from one sample in a study of CD8 T cells in Susac syndrome. TCRdb re-called the immunoSEQ multiplex PCR reads through MiXCR, storing one row per CDR3 protein. Here the sample spans roughly 130,000 distinct CDR3 sequences, about 94% being singletons. Source material: CD8+ T cells from PBMCs. These receptors were taken from a human donor with Susac syndrome. CDR3s include the opening cysteine and the closing phenylalanine or tryptophan. The order of the fields is J gene, V gene, D gene, clone size, CDR3 DNA, CDR3 protein. D genes are given only for firm matches. Where a row states a size, it is once, few, many or the class of an expanded clone; other rows omit it.

j_gene: TRBJ2-7
v_gene: TRBV3-1
d_gene: TRBD1
abundance: NA
CDR3nt: TGTGCCAGCAGCCCCCGGACAGGGTGGGGCGAGCAGTACTTC
CDR3aa: CASSPRTGWGEQYF

j_gene: TRBJ1-3
v_gene: TRBV29-1
d_gene: NA
abundance: NA
CDR3nt: TGCAGCGTGGTGACAGGCTCTGGAAACACCATATATTTT
CDR3aa: CSVVTGSGNTIYF

j_gene: TRBJ1-2
v_gene: TRBV4-1
d_gene: NA
abundance: NA
CDR3nt: TGCGCCAGCAGCCAAGATCCCTCGGAATACAGGAGAGTAGGTGGCTACACCTTC
CDR3aa: CASSQDPSEYRRVGGYTF

j_gene: TRBJ2-1
v_gene: TRBV6-1
d_gene: NA
abundance: NA
CDR3nt: TGTGCCAGCAGCGGCCAGGGGGGGCTATACAATGAGCAGTTCTTC
CDR3aa: CASSGQGGLYNEQFF

j_gene: TRBJ2-4
v_gene: TRBV5-4
d_gene: NA
abundance: NA
CDR3nt: TGTGCCAGCAGCTTGGGAGACATTCAGTACTTC
CDR3aa: CASSLGDIQYF

j_gene: TRBJ2-5
v_gene: TRBV14
d_gene: NA
abundance: NA
CDR3nt: TGTGCCAGCAGCCGGTTCCGGGATGAGATCTCGGAGACCCAGTACTTC
CDR3aa: CASSRFRDEISETQYF

j_gene: TRBJ1-1
v_gene: TRBV6-5
d_gene: NA
abundance: NA
CDR3nt: TGTGCCAGCAGTTACTTAGGCCAAGACACTGAAGCTTTCTTT
CDR3aa: CASSYLGQDTEAFF

j_gene: TRBJ1-2
v_gene: TRBV5-4
d_gene: NA
abundance: NA
CDR3nt: TGTGCCAGCAGCTGGGGGAGCTATGGCTACACCTTC
CDR3aa: CASSWGSYGYTF

j_gene: TRBJ2-3
v_gene: TRBV13
d_gene: TRBD2
abundance: NA
CDR3nt: TGTGCCAGCAGCCCGGGACTAGCGGGGAAAGATACGCAGTATTTT
CDR3aa: CASSPGLAGKDTQYF

j_gene: TRBJ1-5
v_gene: TRBV6-6
d_gene: TRBD1
abundance: NA
CDR3nt: TGTGCCAGCAGTTGGGACAGTGATCAGCCCCAGCATTTT
CDR3aa: CASSWDSDQPQHF

j_gene: TRBJ1-2
v_gene: TRBV29-1
d_gene: TRBD1
abundance: once
CDR3nt: TGCAGCGTCGAAGACAGGGAGGCCTATGGCTACACCTTC
CDR3aa: CSVEDREAYGYTF

j_gene: TRBJ2-3
v_gene: TRBV4-2
d_gene: NA
abundance: NA
CDR3nt: TGTGCCAGCAGCCAAGGGCCAGATACGCAGTATTTT
CDR3aa: CASSQGPDTQYF

j_gene: TRBJ2-1
v_gene: TRBV29-1
d_gene: TRBD2
abundance: NA
CDR3nt: TGCAGCGTTGAAGATCCCAGTGCGGGAGGTGAGCAGTTCTTC
CDR3aa: CSVEDPSAGGEQFF

j_gene: TRBJ2-3
v_gene: TRBV9
d_gene: NA
abundance: NA
CDR3nt: TGTGCCAGCAGCCCCGGTGGGCTCACAGATACGCAGTATTTT
CDR3aa: CASSPGGLTDTQYF

j_gene: TRBJ2-2
v_gene: TRBV5-1
d_gene: TRBD1
abundance: NA
CDR3nt: TGCGCCAGCGACTGGACAGGGAACACCGGGGAGCTGTTTTTT
CDR3aa: CASDWTGNTGELFF

j_gene: TRBJ2-7
v_gene: TRBV15
d_gene: TRBD1
abundance: NA
CDR3nt: TGTGCCACCAGCAGCACTAACCTGACAGGGACGGAAAAAAGGTCCGCCTACGAGCAGTACTTC
CDR3aa: CATSSTNLTGTEKRSAYEQYF

j_gene: TRBJ1-1
v_gene: TRBV7-9
d_gene: TRBD1
abundance: NA
CDR3nt: TGTGCCAGCATCCCACCGGGGACAGGAGACATGAACACTGAAGCTTTCTTT
CDR3aa: CASIPPGTGDMNTEAFF

j_gene: TRBJ1-5
v_gene: TRBV12-3/TRBV12-4
d_gene: NA
abundance: NA
CDR3nt: TGTGCCAGCAGTTTAGGGGGAGGAAGGCAGCCCCAGCATTTT
CDR3aa: CASSLGGGRQPQHF

j_gene: TRBJ1-2
v_gene: TRBV6-6
d_gene: NA
abundance: once
CDR3nt: TGTGCCAGCAGTTCAATGTCCTATGGCTACACCTTC
CDR3aa: CASSSMSYGYTF

j_gene: TRBJ2-1
v_gene: TRBV9
d_gene: TRBD1
abundance: NA
CDR3nt: TGTGCCAGCAGCGTAACATCCGAGGACAGGGGGGCCGGTGGTGAGCAGTTCTTC
CDR3aa: CASSVTSEDRGAGGEQFF

j_gene: TRBJ2-6
v_gene: TRBV2
d_gene: NA
abundance: NA
CDR3nt: TGTGCCAGCAGTTGGAGCTCTGGGGCCAACGTCCTGACTTTC
CDR3aa: CASSWSSGANVLTF

j_gene: TRBJ1-1
v_gene: TRBV9
d_gene: NA
abundance: NA
CDR3nt: TGTGCCAGCAGCTCTTTCGGGCAGGGTTATGCTTTCTTT
CDR3aa: CASSSFGQGYAFF

j_gene: TRBJ2-1
v_gene: TRBV3-1
d_gene: NA
abundance: NA
CDR3nt: TGTGCCAGCAGCCAACCTTTGTCTGAGGGGAGGAATGAGCAGTTCTTC
CDR3aa: CASSQPLSEGRNEQFF

j_gene: TRBJ2-1
v_gene: TRBV19
d_gene: TRBD1
abundance: NA
CDR3nt: TGTGCCAGCAGGACAGGGGGAACCTACAATGAGCAGTTCTTC
CDR3aa: CASRTGGTYNEQFF

j_gene: TRBJ1-5
v_gene: TRBV29-1
d_gene: NA
abundance: NA
CDR3nt: TGCAGCGTTGGTTGGGCAGATAGCAATCAGCCCCAGCATTTT
CDR3aa: CSVGWADSNQPQHF

j_gene: TRBJ1-2
v_gene: TRBV14
d_gene: TRBD1
abundance: NA
CDR3nt: TGTGCCAGCAGCCAACGGGACAGCTACTATGGCTACACCTTC
CDR3aa: CASSQRDSYYGYTF

j_gene: TRBJ2-3
v_gene: TRBV5-4
d_gene: NA
abundance: NA
CDR3nt: TGTGCCAGCAGCCCAGAAGGGGGTTCCCGCACAGATACGCAGTATTTT
CDR3aa: CASSPEGGSRTDTQYF

j_gene: TRBJ2-3
v_gene: TRBV12-3/TRBV12-4
d_gene: TRBD2
abundance: NA
CDR3nt: TGTGCCAGCAGACGGACTAGCGGGGGGACCACAGATACGCAGTATTTT
CDR3aa: CASRRTSGGTTDTQYF

j_gene: TRBJ1-2
v_gene: TRBV4-1
d_gene: NA
abundance: NA
CDR3nt: TGCGCCAGCAGCCAAGGGGACCCCGCTAACTATGGCTACACCTTC
CDR3aa: CASSQGDPANYGYTF

j_gene: TRBJ2-1
v_gene: TRBV7-9
d_gene: TRBD2
abundance: NA
CDR3nt: TGTGCCAGCAGCACCGGGGGGGGAACCTACAATGAGCAGTTCTTC
CDR3aa: CASSTGGGTYNEQFF

j_gene: TRBJ1-6
v_gene: TRBV6-5
d_gene: NA
abundance: NA
CDR3nt: TGTGCCAGCGGGGGCAGCTATAATTCACCCCTCCACTTT
CDR3aa: CASGGSYNSPLHF

j_gene: TRBJ2-3
v_gene: TRBV7-9
d_gene: NA
abundance: NA
CDR3nt: TGTGCCAGCAGCTGGGGGCTGGATACGCAGTATTTT
CDR3aa: CASSWGLDTQYF

j_gene: TRBJ1-2
v_gene: TRBV5-1
d_gene: NA
abundance: NA
CDR3nt: TGCGCCAGCAGCTCCACACCCGATAGAACTAACTATGGCTACACCTTC
CDR3aa: CASSSTPDRTNYGYTF

j_gene: TRBJ2-5
v_gene: TRBV20-1
d_gene: NA
abundance: NA
CDR3nt: TGCAGTGCTAGGGGGGCAGGAATGCAAGAGACCCAGTACTTC
CDR3aa: CSARGAGMQETQYF

j_gene: TRBJ2-3
v_gene: TRBV7-9
d_gene: NA
abundance: NA
CDR3nt: TGTGCCAGCAGCTCGCGGGACGGTCCAAGCACAGATACGCAGTATTTT
CDR3aa: CASSSRDGPSTDTQYF

j_gene: TRBJ2-7
v_gene: TRBV4-1
d_gene: TRBD1
abundance: NA
CDR3nt: TGCGCCAGCAGCCAAGAAGACAGGGCCTCCTACGAGCAGTACTTC
CDR3aa: CASSQEDRASYEQYF

j_gene: TRBJ2-2
v_gene: TRBV4-1
d_gene: TRBD1
abundance: NA
CDR3nt: TGCGCCAGCAGCCGGAGGGGACAGGCCTTGCCCGGGGAGCTGTTTTTT
CDR3aa: CASSRRGQALPGELFF

j_gene: TRBJ2-1
v_gene: TRBV12-3/TRBV12-4
d_gene: TRBD2
abundance: NA
CDR3nt: TGTGCCAGCAGTTTAGGCGGGGGAGCTCCTAAGGAGCAGTTCTTC
CDR3aa: CASSLGGGAPKEQFF

j_gene: TRBJ2-3
v_gene: TRBV20-1
d_gene: NA
abundance: NA
CDR3nt: TGCAGTGCACCGGGGCTCGGGGGCACAGATACGCAGTATTTT
CDR3aa: CSAPGLGGTDTQYF

j_gene: TRBJ2-3
v_gene: TRBV15
d_gene: NA
abundance: NA
CDR3nt: TGTGCCACCAGCAGTGATAGAGATACGCAGTATTTT
CDR3aa: CATSSDRDTQYF

j_gene: TRBJ2-7
v_gene: TRBV5-6
d_gene: NA
abundance: few
CDR3nt: TGTGCCAGCAGCTTGGAAGGGGGACTCTACGAGCAGTACTTC
CDR3aa: CASSLEGGLYEQYF

j_gene: TRBJ2-1
v_gene: TRBV6-2/TRBV6-3
d_gene: NA
abundance: few
CDR3nt: TGTGCCAGCAGTTCAGGGGTGAATGAGCAGTTCTTC
CDR3aa: CASSSGVNEQFF

j_gene: TRBJ2-7
v_gene: TRBV2
d_gene: NA
abundance: NA
CDR3nt: TGTGCCAGCAGTGGTGCGGGGACCGAGCAGTACTTC
CDR3aa: CASSGAGTEQYF

j_gene: TRBJ2-5
v_gene: TRBV4-1
d_gene: TRBD1
abundance: NA
CDR3nt: TGCGCCAGCAGCCAAGCCCCGGACAGGATACTGGAGACCCAGTACTTC
CDR3aa: CASSQAPDRILETQYF

j_gene: TRBJ1-1
v_gene: TRBV13
d_gene: NA
abundance: NA
CDR3nt: TGTGCCAGCAGCTTAGGGACGGGAGGTAATACTGAAGCTTTCTTT
CDR3aa: CASSLGTGGNTEAFF

j_gene: TRBJ2-5
v_gene: TRBV6-5
d_gene: NA
abundance: NA
CDR3nt: TGTGCCAGCCGCCGAAGGACGCCGCAAGAGACCCAGTACTTC
CDR3aa: CASRRRTPQETQYF

j_gene: TRBJ2-3
v_gene: TRBV14
d_gene: NA
abundance: NA
CDR3nt: TGTGCCAGCAGCCAAGTGAAGAATCTAGATACGCAGTATTTT
CDR3aa: CASSQVKNLDTQYF

j_gene: TRBJ1-2
v_gene: TRBV13
d_gene: NA
abundance: NA
CDR3nt: TGTGCCAGCAGCTTCCAGGCAGGTACAAACTATGGCTACACCTTC
CDR3aa: CASSFQAGTNYGYTF

j_gene: TRBJ2-2
v_gene: TRBV20-1
d_gene: NA
abundance: NA
CDR3nt: TGCAGTGCCACAGATCTTCAGGGGACCGGGGAGCTGTTTTTT
CDR3aa: CSATDLQGTGELFF

j_gene: TRBJ1-4
v_gene: TRBV9
d_gene: NA
abundance: NA
CDR3nt: TGTGCCAGCAGCGTAGCCGGTAATGAAAAACTGTTTTTT
CDR3aa: CASSVAGNEKLFF